A selection of T cell receptor beta chains follows, all from one sample in a study of cytomegalovirus exposure and HLA in healthy donors. Profiling relied on immunoSEQ multiplex PCR, and the TCRdb table lists in-frame clones only, not all of them. Counted here are 200,000 or so clones, 65% to 85% occurring once; the ten biggest clones make up less than 4.5%. The sequencing sample was made of PBMCs. These receptor sequences come from a man aged 50 or older in good health and CMV-seronegative. Each CDR3 is given with its conserved first and last residue. Fields, in order: clone size, D gene, J gene, V gene, CDR3 DNA, CDR3 protein. The D gene is left open where the match is weak. Expanded clones get a size class; other rows say once, few or many, or leave the size out.

clone_size: -; d_call: TRBD2; j_call: TRBJ2-7; v_call: TRBV5-1; cdr3_nt: TGCGCCAGCAGCTTAGGACTAGTCTCCTACGAGCAGTACTTC; cdr3_aa: CASSLGLVSYEQYF
clone_size: -; d_call: -; j_call: TRBJ1-1; v_call: TRBV11-3; cdr3_nt: TGTGCCAGCAGCCGTAGGCGGTACACTGAAGCTTTCTTT; cdr3_aa: CASSRRRYTEAFF
clone_size: -; d_call: -; j_call: TRBJ2-7; v_call: TRBV7-9; cdr3_nt: TGTGCCAGCAGCTTACGGGAGTCCGAGCAGTACTTC; cdr3_aa: CASSLRESEQYF
clone_size: once; d_call: -; j_call: TRBJ2-7; v_call: TRBV7-8; cdr3_nt: TGTGCCAGCAGCTTAATGGCGGTTTACGAGCAGTACTTC; cdr3_aa: CASSLMAVYEQYF
clone_size: few; d_call: -; j_call: TRBJ2-7; v_call: TRBV5-8; cdr3_nt: TGTGCCAGCAGCCCAGACAGACTCCTCTCCTACGAGCAGTACTTC; cdr3_aa: CASSPDRLLSYEQYF
clone_size: -; d_call: -; j_call: TRBJ1-3; v_call: TRBV6-1; cdr3_nt: TGTGCCAGCAGTGAATCAGGGGACGGAAACACCATATATTTT; cdr3_aa: CASSESGDGNTIYF
clone_size: -; d_call: -; j_call: TRBJ2-5; v_call: TRBV4-3; cdr3_nt: TGCGCCAGCAGCCAAGATAGGAGCTGGACCCAGTACTTC; cdr3_aa: CASSQDRSWTQYF
clone_size: few; d_call: -; j_call: TRBJ1-1; v_call: TRBV18; cdr3_nt: TGTGCCAGCTCACCGTCAACCCACAGAGGGATGAACACTGAAGCTTTCTTT; cdr3_aa: CASSPSTHRGMNTEAFF
clone_size: once; d_call: TRBD2; j_call: TRBJ2-3; v_call: TRBV7-9; cdr3_nt: TGTTCCACCAGCGGACTAGCGGGGGGCCTCTCCTACCCGGATACGCAGTATTTT; cdr3_aa: CSTSGLAGGLSYPDTQYF
clone_size: few; d_call: -; j_call: TRBJ1-5; v_call: TRBV29-1; cdr3_nt: TGCAGCGTCTCTAGCGGAGGGATTCAGCCCCAGCATTTT; cdr3_aa: CSVSSGGIQPQHF
clone_size: -; d_call: -; j_call: TRBJ1-4; v_call: TRBV19; cdr3_nt: TGTGCCAGTAGTGTGGGACTTGAAAAACTGTTTTTT; cdr3_aa: CASSVGLEKLFF
clone_size: few; d_call: TRBD2; j_call: TRBJ2-2; v_call: TRBV4-2; cdr3_nt: TGTGCCAGCAGCCAAGCGGCGGGGGGCCGGATGGTCGGGGAGCTGTTTTTT; cdr3_aa: CASSQAAGGRMVGELFF
clone_size: -; d_call: -; j_call: TRBJ2-2; v_call: TRBV27; cdr3_nt: TGTGCCAGCAGTTTACAATGGGCCCCCGGGGAGCTGTTTTTT; cdr3_aa: CASSLQWAPGELFF
clone_size: -; d_call: TRBD1; j_call: TRBJ1-6; v_call: TRBV4-3; cdr3_nt: TGCGCCAGCAGCCAAGCGGCGGACAGGAATAATTCACCCCTCCACTTT; cdr3_aa: CASSQAADRNNSPLHF
clone_size: few; d_call: -; j_call: TRBJ1-2; v_call: TRBV7-2; cdr3_nt: TGTGCCAGCAGCCTCCTGAGAGAACAGGGAGGCTACACCTTC; cdr3_aa: CASSLLREQGGYTF
clone_size: -; d_call: TRBD1; j_call: TRBJ2-2; v_call: TRBV10-3; cdr3_nt: TGTGCCATCAAAGATACAGGGGCCACCGGGGAGCTGTTTTTT; cdr3_aa: CAIKDTGATGELFF
clone_size: -; d_call: TRBD1; j_call: TRBJ1-3; v_call: TRBV6-5; cdr3_nt: TGTGCCAGCAGTTCAGGGGGCCTTGGAAACACCATATATTTT; cdr3_aa: CASSSGGLGNTIYF
clone_size: -; d_call: -; j_call: TRBJ1-5; v_call: TRBV5-6; cdr3_nt: TGTGCCAGCAGCTTTTGGCCGAATAGCAATCAGCCCCAGCATTTT; cdr3_aa: CASSFWPNSNQPQHF
clone_size: -; d_call: -; j_call: TRBJ1-6; v_call: TRBV19; cdr3_nt: TGTGCCAGTAGTCCTACAGGAAATTCACCCCTCCACTTT; cdr3_aa: CASSPTGNSPLHF
clone_size: few; d_call: TRBD1; j_call: TRBJ2-7; v_call: TRBV7-8; cdr3_nt: TGTGCCAGCACCCCTGGGGACAGGGACTACGAGCAGTACTTC; cdr3_aa: CASTPGDRDYEQYF
clone_size: -; d_call: TRBD1; j_call: TRBJ2-7; v_call: TRBV10-2; cdr3_nt: TGCGCCAGCAGGAGGGACAGGGGCGGCGAGCAGTACTTC; cdr3_aa: CASRRDRGGEQYF
clone_size: -; d_call: TRBD1; j_call: TRBJ2-7; v_call: TRBV7-2; cdr3_nt: TGTGCCAGCAGCCCAGGACAGGGTTCCGAGCAGTACTTC; cdr3_aa: CASSPGQGSEQYF
clone_size: few; d_call: TRBD2; j_call: TRBJ2-2; v_call: TRBV9; cdr3_nt: TGTGCCAGCAGTGAGAACCGGGGGGGGAACACCGGGGAGCTGTTTTTT; cdr3_aa: CASSENRGGNTGELFF
clone_size: -; d_call: TRBD2; j_call: TRBJ2-1; v_call: TRBV9; cdr3_nt: TGTGCCAGCAGCGTCCGAGCGGGGATACCCTACAATGAGCAGTTCTTC; cdr3_aa: CASSVRAGIPYNEQFF
clone_size: -; d_call: -; j_call: TRBJ2-3; v_call: TRBV29-1; cdr3_nt: TGCAGCGTTCAGGGCCCAGATACGCAGTATTTT; cdr3_aa: CSVQGPDTQYF
clone_size: -; d_call: -; j_call: TRBJ2-7; v_call: TRBV5-1; cdr3_nt: TGCGCCAGCAGCCGCGAGGGCAGCTACGAGCAGTACTTC; cdr3_aa: CASSREGSYEQYF
clone_size: -; d_call: TRBD1; j_call: TRBJ2-3; v_call: TRBV5-4; cdr3_nt: TGTGCCAGCAGCGGACAGGGCACAGATACGCAGTATTTT; cdr3_aa: CASSGQGTDTQYF
clone_size: few; d_call: -; j_call: TRBJ2-3; v_call: TRBV4-3; cdr3_nt: TGCGCCAGCAGCCAGATGGGCCAGGGGCAGAGCACAGATACGCAGTATTTT; cdr3_aa: CASSQMGQGQSTDTQYF
clone_size: -; d_call: TRBD1; j_call: TRBJ2-3; v_call: TRBV15; cdr3_nt: TGTGCCACCAGCAGTACAGGGGCTAGCACAGATACGCAGTATTTT; cdr3_aa: CATSSTGASTDTQYF
clone_size: -; d_call: -; j_call: TRBJ1-4; v_call: TRBV4-3; cdr3_nt: TGCGCCAGCAGCCAAGAAGGTAACAGGATGTTTGCAAAACTGTTTTTT; cdr3_aa: CASSQEGNRMFAKLFF
clone_size: -; d_call: TRBD2; j_call: TRBJ2-1; v_call: TRBV10-3; cdr3_nt: TGTGCCATCAGTGAGCGGGAGGTAAATGAGCAGTTCTTC; cdr3_aa: CAISEREVNEQFF
clone_size: -; d_call: -; j_call: TRBJ1-1; v_call: TRBV9; cdr3_nt: TGTGCCAGCAGCGTCACGGGAGTGGCGAACACTGAAGCTTTCTTT; cdr3_aa: CASSVTGVANTEAFF
clone_size: -; d_call: TRBD1; j_call: TRBJ2-2; v_call: TRBV29-1; cdr3_nt: TGCAGCGGAAGACAGGGGGCTAACACCGGGGAGCTGTTTTTT; cdr3_aa: CSGRQGANTGELFF
clone_size: -; d_call: -; j_call: TRBJ2-2; v_call: TRBV13; cdr3_nt: TGTGCCAGCAGCCCCGTCTTGGGGCCCTACACCGGGGAGCTGTTTTTT; cdr3_aa: CASSPVLGPYTGELFF
clone_size: -; d_call: -; j_call: TRBJ2-6; v_call: TRBV2; cdr3_nt: TGTGCCAGCAGTGAATGGGGCCCTGGGATTTCTGGGGCCAACGTCCTGACTTTC; cdr3_aa: CASSEWGPGISGANVLTF
clone_size: -; d_call: -; j_call: TRBJ1-1; v_call: TRBV19; cdr3_nt: TGTGCCAGTAGTATGGGGCTGAGCACTGAAGCTTTCTTT; cdr3_aa: CASSMGLSTEAFF
clone_size: -; d_call: TRBD1; j_call: TRBJ1-2; v_call: TRBV6-5; cdr3_nt: TGTGCCAGCAGTTACAGGGACAGGGTCTACACCTTC; cdr3_aa: CASSYRDRVYTF
clone_size: -; d_call: TRBD2; j_call: TRBJ2-1; v_call: TRBV7-3; cdr3_nt: TGTGCCAGCAGCTCCAGACTAGCATCCTACAATGAGCAGTTCTTC; cdr3_aa: CASSSRLASYNEQFF
clone_size: once; d_call: -; j_call: TRBJ2-7; v_call: TRBV5-6; cdr3_nt: TGTGCCAGCAGCAAGGGGGGGGTCAAGCTCCACGAGCAGTACTTC; cdr3_aa: CASSKGGVKLHEQYF
clone_size: -; d_call: -; j_call: TRBJ1-1; v_call: TRBV27; cdr3_nt: TGTGCCAGCAACTACAGGGCGGGCACTGAAGCTTTCTTT; cdr3_aa: CASNYRAGTEAFF
clone_size: -; d_call: TRBD1; j_call: TRBJ2-5; v_call: TRBV2; cdr3_nt: TGTGCCAGTAGACAGGGAATTGGGACCCAGTACTTC; cdr3_aa: CASRQGIGTQYF
clone_size: -; d_call: -; j_call: TRBJ2-2; v_call: TRBV19; cdr3_nt: TGTGCCAGTAGTTTAGGGGCAGTCCCCGGGGAGCTGTTTTTT; cdr3_aa: CASSLGAVPGELFF
clone_size: -; d_call: -; j_call: TRBJ2-3; v_call: TRBV7-2; cdr3_nt: TGTGCCAGCAGCTTGCCGGGGGCAGATACGCAGTATTTT; cdr3_aa: CASSLPGADTQYF
clone_size: -; d_call: TRBD2; j_call: TRBJ2-3; v_call: TRBV5-1; cdr3_nt: TGCGCCAGCAGCCCCACTAGCGGACCCACAGATACGCAGTATTTT; cdr3_aa: CASSPTSGPTDTQYF
clone_size: -; d_call: -; j_call: TRBJ2-3; v_call: TRBV9; cdr3_nt: TGTGCCAGCAGCGTAGCGAGGAGAGGTCCAGATACGCAGTATTTT; cdr3_aa: CASSVARRGPDTQYF
clone_size: -; d_call: -; j_call: TRBJ1-2; v_call: TRBV4-3; cdr3_nt: TGCGCCAGCAGCCAAGGGCTAGTAGGAGTTAACTATGGCTACACCTTC; cdr3_aa: CASSQGLVGVNYGYTF
clone_size: -; d_call: -; j_call: TRBJ2-4; v_call: TRBV6-5; cdr3_nt: TGTGCCAGCAGTTTCCCGAGCTCACCAGCCAAAAACATTCAGTACTTC; cdr3_aa: CASSFPSSPAKNIQYF
clone_size: -; d_call: TRBD1; j_call: TRBJ2-2; v_call: TRBV7-9; cdr3_nt: TGTGCCAGCAGCGTGTTACCGGGACAGTCGAACACCGGGGAGCTGTTTTTT; cdr3_aa: CASSVLPGQSNTGELFF
clone_size: few; d_call: -; j_call: TRBJ2-3; v_call: TRBV9; cdr3_nt: TGTGCCAGCAGCGTAGACCGGGGATCAGATACGCAGTATTTT; cdr3_aa: CASSVDRGSDTQYF
clone_size: -; d_call: -; j_call: TRBJ1-1; v_call: TRBV4-3; cdr3_nt: TGCGCCAGCAGCCCCCAAGAGGTCAGGGGCATAGTTTTCTTT; cdr3_aa: CASSPQEVRGIVFF
clone_size: -; d_call: -; j_call: TRBJ2-3; v_call: TRBV5-4; cdr3_nt: TGTGCCAGCAGCCACGGGGGGCGCGGAGATACGCAGTATTTT; cdr3_aa: CASSHGGRGDTQYF
clone_size: -; d_call: TRBD1; j_call: TRBJ1-2; v_call: TRBV4-1; cdr3_nt: TGCGCCAGCAGCCAAGTCGGACAGGGCCCTAACTATGGCTACACCTTC; cdr3_aa: CASSQVGQGPNYGYTF
clone_size: -; d_call: TRBD2; j_call: TRBJ2-3; v_call: TRBV4-1; cdr3_nt: TGCGCCAGCAGCCAAGACAATACTAGCGGGGACACAGATACGCAGTATTTT; cdr3_aa: CASSQDNTSGDTDTQYF
clone_size: -; d_call: -; j_call: TRBJ1-5; v_call: TRBV27; cdr3_nt: TGTGCCAGCAGGGCCAAGGGGTTTGGTGGCAATCAGCCCCAGCATTTT; cdr3_aa: CASRAKGFGGNQPQHF
clone_size: -; d_call: -; j_call: TRBJ1-6; v_call: TRBV5-1; cdr3_nt: TGCGCCAGCAGCTTGGGTTTGGGGCTAGCGGGGAATTCACCCCTCCACTTT; cdr3_aa: CASSLGLGLAGNSPLHF
clone_size: -; d_call: -; j_call: TRBJ2-4; v_call: TRBV20-1; cdr3_nt: TGCAGTGCTAGAGGCGGAGACATTCAGTACTTC; cdr3_aa: CSARGGDIQYF
clone_size: -; d_call: -; j_call: TRBJ1-5; v_call: TRBV5-8; cdr3_nt: TGTGCCAGCTGCTGGACAGTCGGTCAGCCCCAGCATTTT; cdr3_aa: CASCWTVGQPQHF
clone_size: -; d_call: -; j_call: TRBJ2-7; v_call: TRBV7-2; cdr3_nt: TGTGCCAGCAGCTACACCTACGAGCAGTACTTC; cdr3_aa: CASSYTYEQYF
clone_size: -; d_call: TRBD1; j_call: TRBJ2-2; v_call: TRBV5-6; cdr3_nt: TGTGCCAGCAGCTTCCAGACAGGGGTCGGGGAGCTGTTTTTT; cdr3_aa: CASSFQTGVGELFF